Described below is a single T cell receptor beta chain sequence and its context. This sample is part of a study of cytomegalovirus exposure and HLA in healthy donors. The J segment lost 0 bases and the V segment lost 4 bases, leaving 8 bases of the junction unmatched. This CDR3 comprises 17 residues. Germline V gives CDR1 MDHEN, CDR2 SYDVKM. PCR used 60 Vbeta primers and 13 Jbeta primers. The protocol was immunoSEQ multiplex PCR, while the TCRdb copy is restricted to in-frame clones and leaves out a portion. The data show about 96,000 clones, 60% to 80% seen once. This sequence was found in a man between 60 and 70 years old in good health and CMV-seronegative. The chain employs TRBV28 and TRBJ1-3, with TRBD1 matching over 8 bases. The sample consisted of PBMCs. CDR3 nucleotide sequence: TGTGCCAGCAGTTCCCTTACAGGGGGGAACTCTGGAAACACCATATATTTT. Amino acids: CASSSLTGGNSGNTIYF.